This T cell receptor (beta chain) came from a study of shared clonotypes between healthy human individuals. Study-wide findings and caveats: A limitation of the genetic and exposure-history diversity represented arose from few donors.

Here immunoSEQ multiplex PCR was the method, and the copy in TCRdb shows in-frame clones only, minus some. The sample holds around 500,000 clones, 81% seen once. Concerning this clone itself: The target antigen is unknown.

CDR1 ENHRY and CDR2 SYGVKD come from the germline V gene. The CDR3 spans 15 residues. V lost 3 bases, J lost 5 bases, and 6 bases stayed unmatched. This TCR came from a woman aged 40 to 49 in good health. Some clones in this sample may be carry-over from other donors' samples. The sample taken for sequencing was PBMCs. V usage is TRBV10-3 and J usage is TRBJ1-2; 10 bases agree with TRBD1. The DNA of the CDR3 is TGTGCCATCAGTGAATCAGGACAGGGGGAGTATGGCTACACCTTC. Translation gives CAISESGQGEYGYTF.